This TCR beta chain was found in a study of control samples from healthy donors and cancer patients. The assay was immunoSEQ multiplex PCR, and TCRdb's table has in-frame clones only and misses some. Seen here are some 120,000 clones, approximately 90% observed once, and the top ten hold approximately 1%. CDR3 size: 17 residues. V was trimmed by 5 bases and J by 0 bases, leaving 17 bases between them. From germline, CDR1 is MNHEY and CDR2 SMNVEV (reference sequence). The source material was PBMCs. V usage is TRBV27 and J usage is TRBJ1-3; TRBD1 is a possible D gene (5 bases). The origin of this receptor is a woman between 50 and 59 years old with colorectal cancer. The CDR3, as DNA: TGTGCCAGCAGTCACCGGGACCCCGACCTCTCTGGAAACACCATATATTTT. It encodes CASSHRDPDLSGNTIYF.